This passage covers 14 T cell receptor beta chains from one sample sequenced in a study of shared clonotypes between healthy human individuals. Sequencing was performed with immunoSEQ multiplex PCR; in TCRdb, only in-frame clones are kept and a portion is missing. The sample lists fewer than 1.6 million clones; just under 99% were seen once. The sequencing sample was made of naive CD4+ T cells sorted from blood. The subset: CD45RA+ positively selected. Receptors were obtained from a man under 40 in good health.

The V call is TRBV28, the J call TRBJ1-1, with unresolved D. CDR3 length: 14 amino acids. CDR1 is MDHEN, CDR2 SYDVKM, per germline. V was cut by 10 bases and J by 0 bases, with 15 bases left in between. CDR3 residues: CATTRRLMNTEAFF. CDR3 nucleotides: TGTGCCACTACCCGCCGATTAATGAACACTGAAGCTTTCTTT.

This clone was counted once. V is TRBV6-5 and J is TRBJ2-2; D may be TRBD1 (5 bases). The CDR3 is made up of 13 amino acids. Trimming cost V 7 bases and J 7 bases, with 13 bases left between them. CDR1 is MNHEY, CDR2 SVGAGI, per germline. The CDR3, as DNA: TGTGCCAGCACCCCGACAAGGGGCGGGGAGCTGTTTTTT. This encodes CASTPTRGGELFF.

The chain links TRBV5-1 to TRBJ2-1; 9 bases line up with TRBD1. The CDR3 contains 14 residues. J lost 15 bases, V lost 0 bases, and 10 bases had no gene match. CDR1 is SGHRS and CDR2 is YFSETQ in the germline V gene. The CDR3 is CASSLGGPGQGGFF. The CDR3 DNA is TGCGCCAGCAGCTTGGGGGGCCCGGGACAGGGAGGGTTCTTC.

V usage is TRBV7-2 and J usage is TRBJ2-5; D gene unclear. Per germline, CDR1 SGHTA and CDR2 FQGNSA. V lost 3 bases and J 0 bases, leaving 8 bases between the germline ends. This CDR3 comprises 14 residues. The CDR3 spells CASSLKMYQETQYF. The CDR3 region has the DNA TGTGCCAGCAGCTTGAAGATGTACCAAGAGACCCAGTACTTC.

The chain recombines TRBV28 with TRBJ2-7, with D perhaps TRBD1 (6 bases). This CDR3 has 15 residues. Germline loops: CDR1 MDHEN, CDR2 SYDVKM. V lost 3 bases and J lost 0, with 12 bases in between. The CDR3 reads CASSFPGVNSYEQYF. The DNA for the CDR3 is TGTGCCAGCAGTTTCCCAGGGGTAAACTCCTACGAGCAGTACTTC.

The chain uses TRBV11-2 and TRBJ2-3, with D unresolved. V was trimmed by 0 bases and J by 6 bases, leaving 7 bases between them. Germline-derived CDR1 and CDR2 are SGHAT and FQNNGV. The length of the CDR3 is 13 residues. CDR3 region: CASSLDLPDTQYF. The CDR3 DNA follows: TGTGCCAGCAGCTTAGATCTACCGGATACGCAGTATTTT.

The rearrangement joins TRBV7-3 to TRBJ2-2; D remains ambiguous. Germline V lookup: CDR1 SGHTA, CDR2 FQGTGA. This CDR3 spans 14 amino acids. V shed 5 bases and J shed 0 bases, with 7 bases lying between them. The CDR3 spells CASSEAANTGELFF. For the CDR3, the DNA is TGTGCCAGCAGCGAAGCAGCGAACACCGGGGAGCTGTTTTTT.

The chain uses TRBV18 and TRBJ2-1, with no clear D. CDR1 is KGHSH, CDR2 LQKENI, per germline. Trimming took 3 bases from V and 10 from J, leaving 13 bases between them. This CDR3 is 13 amino acids long. CDR3 protein: CASSPTLSPEQFF. CDR3 sequence (DNA): TGTGCCAGCTCACCGACACTATCTCCCGAGCAGTTCTTC. The full variable domain, with the rest looked up from reference TRBV18 and TRBJ2-1, is NAGVMQNPRHLVRRRGQEARLRCSPMKGHSHVYWYRQLPEEGLKFMVYLQKENIIDESGMPKERFSAEFPKEGPSILRIQQVVRGDSAAYFCASSPTLSPEQFFGPGTRLTVL.

The chain uses TRBV6-6 and TRBJ2-3; 9 bases map to TRBD2. Germline values: CDR1 MNHNY, CDR2 SVGAGI (reference sequence). The V gene end was trimmed by 2 bases and the J gene end by 5 bases; junction bases not matched to a gene: 8. CDR3 length: 16 residues. CDR3 coding DNA: TGTGCCAGCAGTTACGGCGGGAGGGTTAGGGGAGATACGCAGTATTTT. Its translation: CASSYGGRVRGDTQYF.

Here the CDR3 DNA reads TGCAGCGCAACAGGGGGCGCGGGATCTGGAAACACCATATATTTT. Translated, it gives CSATGGAGSGNTIYF. The V and J genes are TRBV29-1 and TRBJ1-3, with 9 nucleotides matching TRBD1. CDR3 length equals 15 residues. Germline-derived CDR1 and CDR2 are SQVTM and ANQGSEA. V lost 7 bases and J lost 1; bases outside the gene matches: 8.

The chain carries TRBV5-6 and TRBJ2-7; 10 bases map to TRBD2. Germline lookup yields CDR1 SGHDT and CDR2 YYEEEE. This CDR3 comprises 14 residues. The junction had 3 bases not matched to a gene; V was cut back by 4 bases and J by 2 bases. CDR3 residues: CASSGGLAPYEQYF. DNA of the CDR3: TGTGCCAGCAGCGGGGGACTAGCGCCCTACGAGCAGTACTTC.

The gene calls are TRBV7-8 and TRBJ1-2, with TRBD1 as a possible D gene (5 bases). V was trimmed by 5 bases and J by 6 bases, leaving 19 bases between them. This CDR3 contains 15 residues. Germline CDR1 reads SGHVS; CDR2 reads FQNEAQ. The CDR3 loop is CASSPYGTLDHGYTF. The CDR3 DNA reads as TGTGCCAGCAGCCCATATGGGACCCTTGACCATGGCTACACCTTC.

V is TRBV15 and J is TRBJ2-1, with 13 bases fitting TRBD2. CDR1 is LNHNV, CDR2 YYDKDF, per germline (reference sequence). After removal of 5 bases from V and 5 bases from J, the junction contained 3 bases not matched to a gene. The CDR3 loop spans 15 amino acids. CDR3 sequence: CATSRGTSGNNEQFF. In DNA form, the CDR3 reads TGTGCCACCAGCCGGGGGACTAGCGGGAACAATGAGCAGTTCTTC. The full variable domain, completed using reference TRBV15 and TRBJ2-1, is DAMVIQNPRYQVTQFGKPVTLSCSQTLNHNVMYWYQQKSSQAPKLLFHYYDKDFNNEADTPDNFQSRRPNTSFCFLDIRSPGLGDTAMYLCATSRGTSGNNEQFFGPGTRLTVL.

In its sample, this clone was seen a few times. The rearrangement joins TRBV5-1 to TRBJ1-1; 10 nucleotides agree with TRBD1. This CDR3 spans 16 amino acids. J lost 3 bases, V lost 4 bases, and 9 bases had no gene match. The V gene's germline CDR1 is SGHRS and CDR2 YFSETQ. The CDR3 sequence is CASSVDRGYGDTEAFF. CDR3 nucleotide sequence: TGCGCCAGCAGCGTGGACAGGGGGTACGGGGACACTGAAGCTTTCTTT.